This is a list of T cell receptor beta chains from one sample in a study of T cell clusters in autoimmune cytopenias. Reprocessing the multiplex PCR reads, TCRdb reports a single entry for every CDR3 protein and omits DNA. Listed are about 3,200 distinct CDR3 sequences; 3% to 4% falls within the top ten. The sequencing input was peripheral blood. The receptor source for this set is a human donor with an autoimmune cytopenia or autoimmune hepatitis (not recorded which). CDR3s include the opening cysteine and the closing phenylalanine or tryptophan. Each record gives: V gene, J gene, clone size, CDR3 protein. Size is omitted from some rows. Given values are once, few, many or a class for expanded clones.

TRBV27	TRBJ2-3	medium-sized	CASIPLPSTDTQYF
TRBV15	TRBJ2-1	medium-sized	CATSRDPTSSDEQFF
TRBV18	TRBJ1-5	medium-sized	CASSPVGQDSNQPQHF
TRBV12-3/TRBV12-4	TRBJ2-3	medium-sized	CASSFWTSGHTDTQYF
TRBV11-2	TRBJ2-5	-	CASTNGEGLMGETQYF
TRBV30	TRBJ1-1	medium-sized	CALRTGYTEAFF
TRBV19	TRBJ2-3	medium-sized	CASTTGTTDTQYF
TRBV27	TRBJ2-3	medium-sized	CASSHHRQGLDTQYF
TRBV4-3	TRBJ2-1	medium-sized	CASSERGFSYNEQFF
TRBV28	TRBJ2-1	medium-sized	CASSGLFNSYNEQFF
TRBV20-1	TRBJ1-5	medium-sized	CSALDRAQQPQHF
TRBV7-6	TRBJ2-7	medium-sized	CASSLEPGLAEQYF
TRBV27	TRBJ2-7	medium-sized	CASSDRGVHEQYF
TRBV20-1	TRBJ1-1	medium-sized	CRADSMNTEAFF
TRBV18	TRBJ2-5	medium-sized	CASSSLPGLAAETQYF
TRBV30	TRBJ1-2	medium-sized	CAWTPSASGNYGYTF
TRBV10-2	TRBJ2-1	medium-sized	CASRSSGTNEQFF
TRBV6-6	TRBJ1-2	medium-sized	CASSGTGANYGYTF
TRBV20-1	TRBJ1-2	medium-sized	CSARGGNGYTF
TRBV19	TRBJ2-1	medium-sized	CASSREGSYNEQFF
TRBV20-1	TRBJ1-1	medium-sized	CSARDPHTMNTEAFF
TRBV29-1	TRBJ2-1	medium-sized	CSVRSYNEQFF
TRBV6-5	TRBJ2-7	medium-sized	CASSYRTGDEQYF